Below are 27 T cell receptor beta chains sequenced from a single sample in a study of Tregs in tolerant kidney transplant recipients. Measured with immunoSEQ multiplex PCR; TCRdb has only the in-frame clones, and not every one. The data show hundreds of thousands of clones, more than 65% seen once. Sequencing was done on a sample of CD4+ T cells from blood. These receptors were collected from a human donor in good health.

This chain links TRBV19 with TRBJ1-5; D call uncertain. Between the trimmed V and J ends, which lost 0 bases and 9 bases, there was a span of 6 bases. The CDR3 is made up of 12 amino acids. Germline V CDR1 and CDR2: LNHDA, SQIVND (reference sequence). The CDR3 DNA reads TGTGCCAGTAGTATAGATCATCGGCCCCAGCATTTT. It translates to CASSIDHRPQHF.

This chain joins TRBV6-5 and TRBJ1-5, with D unresolved. Germline V gives CDR1 MNHEY, CDR2 SVGAGI. The CDR3 consists of 13 residues. The V end lost 6 bases, the J end lost 0 bases, and 6 bases lay between the germline ends. Here the CDR3 reads CASSRYSNQPQHF. CDR3 DNA: TGTGCCAGCAGCCGTTATAGCAATCAGCCCCAGCATTTT.

This clone was seen a few times. The chain couples TRBV2 to TRBJ1-2; D gene uncertain. This CDR3 has 11 residues. The V gene lost 3 bases and the J gene lost 7 bases, with 6 bases spanning the gap. From germline, CDR1 is SNHLY and CDR2 FYNNEI. The CDR3: CASSDYGGYTF. DNA for the CDR3: TGTGCCAGCAGTGACTACGGTGGCTACACCTTC.

The chain carries TRBV7-2 and TRBJ1-2; D unresolved. Trimming took 4 bases from V and 7 from J, leaving 7 bases between them. Germline assignment: CDR1 SGHTA and CDR2 FQGNSA. This CDR3 has 11 amino acids. CDR3 protein: CASSSGVGYTF. The CDR3 bases are TGTGCCAGCAGCTCCGGGGTTGGCTACACCTTC.

The rearrangement links TRBV5-1 to TRBJ2-1, with 12 bases identical to TRBD2. Per the germline V gene, CDR1 is SGHRS and CDR2 is YFSETQ. Trimming cost V 9 bases and J 5 bases; bases outside gene matches: 6. The CDR3 runs 14 residues. The CDR3 spells CATRLAGVHNEQFF. The CDR3 DNA reads as TGCGCCACCAGACTAGCGGGAGTCCACAATGAGCAGTTCTTC.

This chain joins TRBV25-1 and TRBJ1-6, with D tentatively TRBD1 (5 bases). With 3 bases removed from V and 9 bases from J, the gap between germline ends came to 15 bases. CDR1 is MGHDK, CDR2 SYGVNS, per germline. The CDR3 is 15 amino acids. The chain's CDR3 is CASSDRQMVASPLHF. CDR3 nucleotide sequence: TGTGCCAGCAGTGATCGACAGATGGTTGCTTCACCCCTCCACTTT.

The gene calls are TRBV30 and TRBJ1-1, with a possible D match to TRBD1 (5 bases). CDR3 length: 13 amino acids. Trimming cost V 0 bases and J 10 bases, with 15 bases left between them. CDR1 GTSNPN and CDR2 SVGIG come from the germline V gene (reference sequence). CDR3: CAWSVLSGRGAFF. The CDR3 bases are TGTGCCTGGAGTGTACTGTCAGGGAGAGGAGCTTTCTTT. Full variable domain (missing parts from reference TRBV30 and TRBJ1-1): SQTIHQWPATLVQPVGSPLSLECTVEGTSNPNLYWYRQAAGRGLQLLFYSVGIGQISSEVPQNLSASRPQDRQFILSSKKLLLSDSGFYLCAWSVLSGRGAFFGQGTRLTVV.

The gene calls are TRBV27 and TRBJ2-7; 9 nucleotides agree with TRBD2. Trimming took 0 bases from V and 3 from J; bases not matched to a gene: 6. The CDR3 length is 16 residues. CDR1 and CDR2 (germline): MNHEY, SMNVEV (reference sequence). CDR3 sequence reads: CASSLSRLAENYEQYF. The CDR3 DNA reads as TGTGCCAGCAGTTTATCCCGACTAGCGGAGAACTACGAGCAGTACTTC.

This clone was recorded only once. The rearrangement uses TRBV10-3 and TRBJ2-3; 9 nucleotides align to TRBD2. The germline V gene encodes CDR1 ENHRY and CDR2 SYGVKD. V lost 2 bases, J lost 3 bases, and 3 bases stayed unmatched. This CDR3 region has 15 residues. The CDR3 sequence: CAISEISGGTDTQYF. CDR3 coding DNA: TGTGCCATCAGTGAGATTAGCGGGGGTACAGATACGCAGTATTTT.

This clone appeared a few times. The rearrangement joins TRBV10-3 to TRBJ1-5, with 11 bases that match TRBD1. The germline V gene encodes CDR1 ENHRY and CDR2 SYGVKD. The length of the CDR3 is 13 residues. V shed 6 bases and J 7 bases; nucleotides not matched to a gene: 2. CDR3 DNA sequence: TGTGCCATCAGGGGGGACAGGGGGCAGCCCCAGCATTTT. It specifies CAIRGDRGQPQHF.

The rearrangement links TRBV9 to TRBJ1-6; TRBD1 agrees at 9 bases. V was pared by 3 bases and J by 2 bases, with 3 bases of the junction left unmatched. The CDR3 length is 16 residues. Germline-derived CDR1 and CDR2 are SGDLS and YYNGEE. As DNA, the CDR3 is TGTGCCAGCAGCGAGGGACAGGGAACCTATAATTCACCCCTCCACTTT. This encodes CASSEGQGTYNSPLHF.

The rearrangement links TRBV6-5 to TRBJ2-1; 8 nucleotides match TRBD2. The CDR3 is made up of 15 amino acids. Germline CDR1 reads MNHEY; CDR2 reads SVGAGI. J lost 8 bases, V lost 3 bases, and 9 bases had no gene match. The CDR3 reads CASSYSAGGVHEQFF. The CDR3 nucleotides read TGTGCCAGCAGTTATTCCGCGGGGGGAGTGCATGAGCAGTTCTTC.

This clone was seen only a few times. The CDR3 loop is CASSQQGYQETQYF. In nucleotides, the CDR3 is TGTGCCAGCAGCCAACAGGGGTACCAAGAGACCCAGTACTTC. The chain is built from TRBV5-8 and TRBJ2-5; TRBD1 matches at 7 bases. Germline loops: CDR1 SGHTS, CDR2 YDEGEE. J gave up 0 bases and V 4 bases, and 3 bases lay outside the gene matches. The CDR3 is 14 amino acids.

V usage is TRBV4-1 and J usage is TRBJ1-4, with 11 bases that match TRBD1. Germline CDR1 MGHRA, CDR2 YSYEKL. The CDR3 is made up of 19 amino acids. J gave up 10 bases and V 4 bases, and 20 bases lay outside the gene matches. DNA for the CDR3: TGCGCCAGCAGCCGGCGGGAGCAGGCAACCGGGACAGGGGGGGGAAAACTGTTTTTT. It yields the protein CASSRREQATGTGGGKLFF.

This sequence joins TRBV5-6 and TRBJ2-3, with 7 positions matching TRBD2. The V segment lost 0 bases and the J segment 3 bases; nucleotides outside the gene matches: 4. CDR3 length: 15 amino acids. Germline V gene data show CDR1 as SGHDT and CDR2 as YYEEEE. The CDR3 here is CASSLVAGETDTQYF. DNA for the CDR3: TGTGCCAGCAGCTTGGTTGCGGGAGAGACAGATACGCAGTATTTT.

V gene TRBV5-8 combines with J gene TRBJ1-4; no clear D gene. This CDR3 spans 15 amino acids. V gave up 3 bases and J gave up 4 bases, with 13 bases separating them. Per germline, CDR1 SGHTS and CDR2 YDEGEE. In DNA form, the CDR3 reads TGTGCCAGCAGCTCTCAGCCACGACTTAATGAAAAACTGTTTTTT. This sequence encodes CASSSQPRLNEKLFF.

CDR3 amino acids: CASSLVQGASTEAFF. Here the CDR3 DNA reads TGTGCCAGCAGCTTGGTACAGGGGGCGAGCACTGAAGCTTTCTTT. The chain has TRBV5-4 and TRBJ1-1, with TRBD1 matching over 9 bases. CDR3 size: 15 residues. Unmatched junction bases numbered 4, after V lost 0 bases and J lost 4 bases. Germline V CDR1 and CDR2: SGHNT, YYREEE (reference sequence).

The chain joins TRBV5-4 to TRBJ2-1; 8 bases agree with TRBD1. V shed 3 bases and J 8 bases; nucleotides not matched to a gene: 7. Germline CDR1 and CDR2: SGHNT and YYREEE (reference sequence). The CDR3 totals 14 residues. CDR3 sequence (DNA): TGTGCCAGCAGCTCAGGACAGGGTGTCGATGAGCAGTTCTTC. The encoded protein is CASSSGQGVDEQFF. Full variable domain (missing parts from reference TRBV5-4 and TRBJ2-1): ETGVTQSPTHLIKTRGQQVTLRCSSQSGHNTVSWYQQALGQGPQFIFQYYREEENGRGNFPPRFSGLQFPNYSSELNVNALELDDSALYLCASSSGQGVDEQFFGPGTRLTVL.

The chain links TRBV30 to TRBJ2-7; D might be TRBD2 (7 bases). The CDR3 has 15 residues. Germline V gene sequence: CDR1 GTSNPN, CDR2 SVGIG (reference sequence). Trimming stripped 4 bases from V and 4 bases from J, with 20 bases between. DNA of the CDR3: TGTGCCTGGAAGGAAGGCGGGGGCCCCCGGTACGAGCAGTACTTC. The encoded protein is CAWKEGGGPRYEQYF.

The chain recombines TRBV19 with TRBJ2-5; D assignment may be TRBD1 or TRBD2 (5 bases each). The CDR3 spans 14 residues. V lost 0 bases to trimming and J lost 4 bases, with 9 bases between them. CDR1 is LNHDA and CDR2 is SQIVND in the germline V gene (reference sequence). CDR3 sequence reads: CASSIEGTPETQYF. DNA of the CDR3: TGTGCCAGTAGTATAGAGGGGACCCCAGAGACCCAGTACTTC. Together with reference TRBV19 and TRBJ2-5, the CDR3 gives the full variable domain: DGGITQSPKYLFRKEGQNVTLSCEQNLNHDAMYWYRQDPGQGLRLIYYSQIVNDFQKGDIAEGYSVSREKKESFPLTVTSAQKNPTAFYLCASSIEGTPETQYFGPGTRLLVL.

This chain uses TRBV19 with TRBJ2-6; TRBD1 matches at 7 bases. The CDR3 runs 15 residues. Trimming cost V 5 bases and J 2 bases; bases outside gene matches: 3. Germline CDR1 and CDR2: LNHDA and SQIVND (reference sequence). DNA for the CDR3: TGTGCCAGTAGTTTAGGGGGCGCTGGGGCCAACGTCCTGACTTTC. It encodes CASSLGGAGANVLTF.

The chain combines TRBV9 with TRBJ1-1; TRBD1 is a possible D gene (6 bases). The CDR3 runs 14 residues. Germline V gives CDR1 SGDLS, CDR2 YYNGEE. The germline V and J ends were trimmed by 4 bases and 6 bases, with 16 bases remaining between them. The CDR3: CASSTRQEDSEAFF. CDR3 DNA: TGTGCCAGCAGCACACGACAGGAAGACTCTGAAGCTTTCTTT.

The rearrangement joins TRBV18 to TRBJ1-1, with TRBD1 matching 7 bases. The V and J ends lost 8 bases and 4 bases, in that order; junction bases with no gene match: 4. The CDR3 sequence is 12 residues long. The germline V gene encodes CDR1 KGHSH and CDR2 LQKENI. CDR3 in DNA: TGTGCCAGCCGACAGGGAAGCACTGAAGCTTTCTTT. This gives the protein CASRQGSTEAFF.

The chain couples TRBV12-5 to TRBJ2-1; a weak D match, TRBD1 (6 bases). The V end was cut by 5 bases, the J end by 3 bases, with 14 bases between. The CDR3 sequence is 15 residues long. The germline V gene encodes CDR1 LGHNT and CDR2 FRNRAP. CDR3 region: CASGPTGMNYNEQFF. The CDR3 DNA sequence: TGTGCTAGTGGTCCCACAGGGATGAACTACAATGAGCAGTTCTTC.

This rearrangement joins TRBV9 to TRBJ1-2; maybe TRBD1 (6 bases). The CDR3 is made up of 14 amino acids. The ends were cut back, 0 bases at V and 7 bases at J, with 13 bases in the middle. Looked up from germline, CDR1 is SGDLS and CDR2 is YYNGEE. CDR3 protein: CASSVEQGRGGYTF. CDR3 in DNA: TGTGCCAGCAGCGTAGAACAGGGCCGCGGTGGCTACACCTTC. Filled out from reference TRBV9 and TRBJ1-2, the complete variable domain reads DSGVTQTPKHLITATGQRVTLRCSPRSGDLSVYWYQQSLDQGLQFLIQYYNGEERAKGNILERFSAQQFPDLHSELNLSSLELGDSALYFCASSVEQGRGGYTFGSGTRLTVV.

The chain combines TRBV29-1 with TRBJ2-7; possibly TRBD2 for D (5 bases). The CDR3 totals 12 residues. CDR1 SQVTM and CDR2 ANQGSEA come from the germline V gene. Trimming pared 0 bases from V and 2 bases from J, leaving 5 bases between. The chain's CDR3 is CSVEDGTYEQYF. CDR3 in DNA: TGCAGCGTTGAAGACGGGACCTACGAGCAGTACTTC.

The CDR3 reads CASSNGGHYNEQFF. The CDR3 coding sequence is TGTGCCAGCAGCAACGGGGGGCACTACAATGAGCAGTTCTTC. The rearrangement joins TRBV9 to TRBJ2-1; TRBD2 might be the D (7 bases). Germline lookup yields CDR1 SGDLS and CDR2 YYNGEE. The CDR3 is 14 amino acids. The V gene lost 4 bases and the J gene lost 3 bases, with 11 bases spanning the gap.